Below, 25 T cell receptor beta chains from the same sample are listed, as sequenced in a study of CD4 T cells in relation to SARS-CoV-2 and coronaviruses. Using immunoSEQ multiplex PCR, the repertoire was profiled, and TCRdb retains in-frame clones only, with some absent. The sample has about 21,000 clones, around 80% seen once; the top ten hold roughly 17%. Unexposed donor CD4+ T cells date from 2011-2018, before the COVID-19 pandemic. Isolation of CD4+ T cells took place after approximately 11 days in culture. Their antigens remain unidentified. Sequenced: CD4+ T cells from PBMCs, cultured in vitro. The receptors were sampled from a human donor in good health.

This clone was observed a handful of times. This chain links TRBV5-6 with TRBJ2-7; no reliable D call. Deletions cut 3 bases from V and 0 bases from J, with 4 bases between. Germline CDR1 and CDR2: SGHDT and YYEEEE. CDR3 size: 12 residues. CDR3 sequence: CASSSLSYEQYF. CDR3 coding DNA: TGTGCCAGCAGCTCTCTCTCCTACGAGCAGTACTTC.

This chain links TRBV7-3 with TRBJ2-3, with D possibly being TRBD2 (6 bases). CDR1 and CDR2 from the germline V gene are SGHTA and FQGTGA. Deletions cut 4 bases from V and 3 bases from J, with 11 bases between. CDR3 length: 14 residues. As DNA, the CDR3 is TGTGCCAGCAGCTGCAATGGGACTACAGATACGCAGTATTTT. Encoded protein: CASSCNGTTDTQYF.

The rearrangement uses TRBV7-2 and TRBJ2-7, with 7 bases that match TRBD1. The CDR3 spans 15 residues. The junction had 8 bases not matched to a gene; V was cut back by 5 bases and J by 1 base. Germline CDR1 SGHTA, CDR2 FQGNSA. The CDR3 loop is CASSRNRGPSYEQYF. The CDR3 DNA is TGTGCCAGCAGCAGAAACAGGGGCCCGTCCTACGAGCAGTACTTC.

This clone was observed a few times. The gene calls are TRBV3-1 (or the pseudogene TRBV3-2) and TRBJ2-7, with 7 bases identical to TRBD2. Germline V CDR1 and CDR2: LGHDT, YNNKEL (reference sequence). The CDR3 runs 14 residues. The trim removed 4 bases at V and 6 bases at J, leaving 9 bases unmatched. CDR3 protein: CASSPASGTGEQYF. The CDR3 region has the DNA TGTGCCAGCAGCCCTGCCAGCGGGACGGGCGAGCAGTACTTC.

The gene calls are TRBV12-3 or TRBV12-4 and TRBJ1-2, with TRBD1 matching 8 bases. CDR3 size: 13 residues. V shed 7 bases, J shed 2 bases, and the junction held 3 bases outside the gene matches. CDR3: CASNWDRNYGYTF. In nucleotides, the CDR3 is TGTGCCAGCAATTGGGACAGGAACTATGGCTACACCTTC.

The chain uses TRBV5-1 and TRBJ1-3; possibly TRBD1 for D (6 bases). V dropped 0 bases and J dropped 6 bases, with 13 bases sitting between them. CDR1 is SGHRS, CDR2 YFSETQ, per germline. The CDR3 covers 15 residues. The DNA of the CDR3 is TGCGCCAGCAGCTTGGGACAGGTCTCGCCAAACACCATATATTTT. It yields the protein CASSLGQVSPNTIYF.

This clone was counted only a few times. The J gene is TRBJ2-2, the V gene TRBV6-5, with 8 bases that match TRBD2. The trim removed 6 bases at V and 9 bases at J, leaving 12 bases unmatched. The germline CDR1 and CDR2 sequences are MNHEY and SVGAGI. CDR3 size: 15 residues. The CDR3 region has the DNA TGTGCCAGCAGCCCAATTAGCGGGACCCCCCGGGAGCTGTTTTTT. Amino acids: CASSPISGTPRELFF.

The rearrangement joins TRBV3-1 (or the pseudogene TRBV3-2) to TRBJ2-5; 9 bases agree with TRBD2. The CDR3 has 14 residues. Looked up from germline, CDR1 is LGHDT and CDR2 is YNNKEL (reference sequence). Trimming cost V 3 bases and J 2 bases; bases outside gene matches: 1. In nucleotides, the CDR3 is TGTGCCAGCAGCCAGCTAGCGGGGCAAGAGACCCAGTACTTC. It is translated as CASSQLAGQETQYF.

As for this clone: The identical CDR3 is also encoded by other nucleotide sequences in the sample. The chain couples TRBV27 to TRBJ1-6; a possible D gene is TRBD1 (6 bases). Germline CDR1 and CDR2: MNHEY and SMNVEV (reference sequence). Trimming took 5 bases from V and 3 from J, leaving 11 bases between them. This CDR3 is 15 amino acids long. The CDR3 is CASSPPRGYNSPLHF. In nucleotides, the CDR3 is TGTGCCAGCAGTCCCCCCAGGGGCTATAATTCACCCCTCCACTTT.

This chain links TRBV6-5 with TRBJ1-2, with D tentatively TRBD1 (6 bases). The CDR3 loop spans 13 amino acids. The V gene lost 10 bases and the J gene lost 5 bases, with 17 bases spanning the gap. Germline V gives CDR1 MNHEY, CDR2 SVGAGI. As DNA, the CDR3 is TGTGCCATAGAAAGGGGGGACCAATATGGCTACACCTTC. It yields the protein CAIERGDQYGYTF.

The chain is built from TRBV7-3 and TRBJ2-3; D not certain. Germline V gene lookup returns CDR1 SGHTA and CDR2 FQGTGA. V was pared by 0 bases and J by 5 bases, with 12 bases between. The CDR3 has 15 residues. CDR3 DNA: TGTGCCAGCAGCTTAACCGCCGATCAAGGAGATACGCAGTATTTT. It translates to CASSLTADQGDTQYF.

This clone was seen once. The gene calls are TRBV19 and TRBJ2-5; D remains ambiguous. Germline V gene sequence: CDR1 LNHDA, CDR2 SQIVND (reference sequence). This CDR3 is built from 14 residues. Trimming took off 3 bases at V and 5 bases at J, with 13 bases between the two ends. The CDR3 sequence is CASSIHGIQETQYF. The CDR3 bases are TGTGCCAGTAGTATTCATGGTATTCAGGAGACCCAGTACTTC. Drawing the rest from reference TRBV19 and TRBJ2-5, the complete variable domain is DGGITQSPKYLFRKEGQNVTLSCEQNLNHDAMYWYRQDPGQGLRLIYYSQIVNDFQKGDIAEGYSVSREKKESFPLTVTSAQKNPTAFYLCASSIHGIQETQYFGPGTRLLVL.

This chain connects TRBV7-9 to TRBJ2-7, with D possibly TRBD1 on 6 matching bases. V shed 5 bases and J shed 2 bases, with 10 bases lying between them. This CDR3 has 13 amino acids. CDR1 is SEHNR and CDR2 is FQNEAQ in the germline V gene (reference sequence). CDR3 protein: CASSQGSTYEQYF. For the CDR3, the DNA is TGTGCCAGCAGCCAGGGGAGCACCTACGAGCAGTACTTC. The full variable domain, rest sourced from reference TRBV7-9 and TRBJ2-7, is DTGVSQNPRHKITKRGQNVTFRCDPISEHNRLYWYRQTLGQGPEFLTYFQNEAQLEKSRLLSDRFSAERPKGSFSTLEIQRTEQGDSAMYLCASSQGSTYEQYFGPGTRLTVT.

The rearrangement uses TRBV27 and TRBJ2-4, with a possible D match to TRBD2 (6 bases). The CDR3 extends over 14 amino acids. V lost 5 bases, J lost 6 bases, and 14 bases lay in between. Germline V gene lookup returns CDR1 MNHEY and CDR2 SMNVEV (reference sequence). CDR3 nucleotides: TGTGCCAGCAGTACCCTCCGGGAGCGAAACATTCAGTACTTC. Translation: CASSTLRERNIQYF.

The V gene is TRBV2, the J gene TRBJ2-7; the match to TRBD1 covers 7 bases. This CDR3 contains 12 residues. Germline values: CDR1 SNHLY, CDR2 FYNNEI. CDR3 nucleotide sequence: TGTGCTTTCCGGGACAGTACCTACGAGCAGTACTTC. It yields the protein CAFRDSTYEQYF.

Relative to its sample, this clone is medium-sized (0.01 to 0.1%). The V and J genes are TRBV5-8 and TRBJ1-2; tentatively, D is TRBD1 (5 bases). Germline-derived CDR1 and CDR2 are SGHTS and YDEGEE. The CDR3 runs 13 residues. Trimming left V 1 base short and J 5 bases short, with 9 bases between. The DNA of the CDR3 is TGTGCCAGCAGCTTGCAGGGCTATTATGGCTACACCTTC. It translates to CASSLQGYYGYTF.

This chain uses TRBV5-1 with TRBJ2-1, with 12 positions matching TRBD2. Germline V lookup: CDR1 SGHRS, CDR2 YFSETQ. There are 17 residues in the CDR3. After removal of 5 bases from V and 0 bases from J, the junction contained 6 bases not matched to a gene. CDR3 sequence reads: CASRTSGRPSSYNEQFF. CDR3 DNA: TGCGCCAGCAGAACTAGCGGGAGGCCGAGCTCCTACAATGAGCAGTTCTTC.

This chain connects TRBV5-1 to TRBJ2-7, with 11 bases matching TRBD2. From germline, CDR1 is SGHRS and CDR2 YFSETQ. V dropped 6 bases and J dropped 7; count of bases not matched to a gene: 15. CDR3 length equals 16 residues. CDR3 bases: TGCGCCAGCACCTCCGGGACTAGCGGCTCGCGTGAGGAGCAGTACTTC. It is translated as CASTSGTSGSREEQYF.

A few counts support this clone. V and J are TRBV4-1 and TRBJ2-3; a possible D gene is TRBD1 (5 bases). Germline CDR1 is MGHRA and CDR2 is YSYEKL. The germline V and J ends were trimmed by 1 base and 6 bases, with 20 bases remaining between them. The CDR3 extends over 17 amino acids. The CDR3 DNA is TGCGCCAGCAGCCAAGTGGTACAAGGGGTTGGAAAGGATACGCAGTATTTT. Translation gives CASSQVVQGVGKDTQYF.

V usage is TRBV27 and J usage is TRBJ1-1; D is undetermined. Per germline, CDR1 MNHEY and CDR2 SMNVEV (reference sequence). The germline V and J ends were trimmed by 6 bases and 1 base, with 9 bases remaining between them. The CDR3 has 13 residues. CDR3 nucleotides: TGTGCCAGCAGCCGGCGGGGGAACACTGAAGCTTTCTTT. Translated, it gives CASSRRGNTEAFF.

This sequence joins TRBV5-1 and TRBJ2-3; D possibly corresponds to TRBD2 (5 bases). Trimming left V 1 base short and J 3 bases short, with 12 bases between. This CDR3 region has 15 residues. Germline V gene data show CDR1 as SGHRS and CDR2 as YFSETQ. The CDR3 region has the DNA TGCGCCAGCAGCTTGATGCCGGGAAGGACAGATACGCAGTATTTT. Its translation: CASSLMPGRTDTQYF.

The chain links TRBV6-6 to TRBJ2-1; 8 nucleotides agree with TRBD2. Germline values: CDR1 MNHNY, CDR2 SVGAGI (reference sequence). With 5 bases clipped from V and 9 bases from J, the junction kept 12 bases outside the gene matches. The CDR3 runs to 15 residues. The CDR3 nucleotides are TGTGCCAGCAGTGGTCCGGGGGGGCCAAGTAGTGAGCAGTTCTTC. It specifies CASSGPGGPSSEQFF.

The chain employs TRBV11-2 and TRBJ2-7; D call uncertain. Germline V gene sequence: CDR1 SGHAT, CDR2 FQNNGV. This CDR3 spans 12 amino acids. Trimming removed 5 bases at V and 2 bases at J, with 7 bases between. The CDR3 DNA reads as TGTGCCAGCAGCCAGAGTGCCTACGAGCAGTACTTC. It is translated as CASSQSAYEQYF.

The J gene is TRBJ1-3, the V gene TRBV12-3 or TRBV12-4; D possibly corresponds to TRBD1 (5 bases). This CDR3 has 13 residues. V was trimmed by 6 bases and J by 0 bases, leaving 6 bases between them. In DNA, the CDR3 is TGTGCCAGCAGCGACAGCTCTGGAAACACCATATATTTT. Translated, it gives CASSDSSGNTIYF.

This clone has a handful of counts. The CDR3 nucleotides are TGTGCCAGCAGCTTATCCTTGAACACTGAAGCTTTCTTT. Translation gives CASSLSLNTEAFF. This rearrangement joins TRBV7-9 to TRBJ1-1; no firm D call. This CDR3 region has 13 residues. Germline CDR1 SEHNR, CDR2 FQNEAQ (reference sequence). V dropped 2 bases and J dropped 0 bases, with 4 bases sitting between them.